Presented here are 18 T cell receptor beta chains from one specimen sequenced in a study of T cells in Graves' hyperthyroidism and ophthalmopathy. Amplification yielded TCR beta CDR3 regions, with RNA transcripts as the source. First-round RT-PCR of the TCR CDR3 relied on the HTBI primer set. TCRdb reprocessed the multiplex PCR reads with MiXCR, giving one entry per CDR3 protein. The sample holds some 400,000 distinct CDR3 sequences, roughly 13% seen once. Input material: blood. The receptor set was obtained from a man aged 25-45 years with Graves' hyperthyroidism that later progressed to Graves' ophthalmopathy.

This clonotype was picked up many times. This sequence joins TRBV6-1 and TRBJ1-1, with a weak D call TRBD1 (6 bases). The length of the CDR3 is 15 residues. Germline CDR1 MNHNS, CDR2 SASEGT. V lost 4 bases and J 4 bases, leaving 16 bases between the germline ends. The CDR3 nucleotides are TGTGCCAGCAGTGCCGGGACACTTAGAGGCACTGAAGCTTTCTTT. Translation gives CASSAGTLRGTEAFF.

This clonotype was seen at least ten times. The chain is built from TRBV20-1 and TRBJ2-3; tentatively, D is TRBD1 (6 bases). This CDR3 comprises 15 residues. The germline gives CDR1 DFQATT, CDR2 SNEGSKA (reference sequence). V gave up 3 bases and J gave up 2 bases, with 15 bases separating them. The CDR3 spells CSASSWGRDTDTQYF. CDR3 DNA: TGCAGTGCTAGTAGTTGGGGGCGCGACACAGATACGCAGTATTTT.

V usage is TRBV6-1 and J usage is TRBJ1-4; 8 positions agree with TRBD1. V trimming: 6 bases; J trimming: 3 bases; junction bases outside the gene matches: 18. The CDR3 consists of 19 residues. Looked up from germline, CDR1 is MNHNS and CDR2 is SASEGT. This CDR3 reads CASRNTFGQGGYPNEKLFF. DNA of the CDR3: TGTGCCAGCAGAAATACCTTCGGACAGGGAGGTTATCCTAATGAAAAACTGTTTTTT.

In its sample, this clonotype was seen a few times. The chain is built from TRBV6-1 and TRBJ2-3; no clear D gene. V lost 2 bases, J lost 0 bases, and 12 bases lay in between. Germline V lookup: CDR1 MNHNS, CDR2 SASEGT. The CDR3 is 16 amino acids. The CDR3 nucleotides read TGTGCCAGCAGTGAAATGCAGGTCCCTAGCACAGATACGCAGTATTTT. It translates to CASSEMQVPSTDTQYF.

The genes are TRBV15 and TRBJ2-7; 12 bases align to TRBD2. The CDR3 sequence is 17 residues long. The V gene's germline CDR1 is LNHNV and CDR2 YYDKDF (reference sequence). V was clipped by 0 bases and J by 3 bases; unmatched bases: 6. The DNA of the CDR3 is TGTGCCACCAGCAGAGATCGGAAGACTAGCGGGGGCTACGAGCAGTACTTC. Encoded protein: CATSRDRKTSGGYEQYF.

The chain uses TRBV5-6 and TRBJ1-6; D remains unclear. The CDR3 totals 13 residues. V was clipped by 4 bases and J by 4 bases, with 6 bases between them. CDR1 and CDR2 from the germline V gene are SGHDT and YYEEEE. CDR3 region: CASSQRYNSPLHF. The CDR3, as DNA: TGTGCCAGCAGCCAAAGATATAATTCACCCCTCCACTTT.

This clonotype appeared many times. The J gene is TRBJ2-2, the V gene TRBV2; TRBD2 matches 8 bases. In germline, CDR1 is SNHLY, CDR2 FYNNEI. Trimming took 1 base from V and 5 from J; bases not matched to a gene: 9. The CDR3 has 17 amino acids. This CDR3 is CASSEVGGTSGTGELFF. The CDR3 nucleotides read TGTGCCAGCAGTGAAGTAGGGGGGACTAGTGGAACCGGGGAGCTGTTTTTT.

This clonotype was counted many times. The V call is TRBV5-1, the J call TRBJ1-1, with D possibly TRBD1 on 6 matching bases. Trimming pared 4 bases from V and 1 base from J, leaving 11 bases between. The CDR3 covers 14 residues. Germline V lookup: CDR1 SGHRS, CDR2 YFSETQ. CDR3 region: CASSTQQGNTEAFF. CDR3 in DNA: TGCGCCAGCAGCACTCAACAGGGGAACACTGAAGCTTTCTTT.

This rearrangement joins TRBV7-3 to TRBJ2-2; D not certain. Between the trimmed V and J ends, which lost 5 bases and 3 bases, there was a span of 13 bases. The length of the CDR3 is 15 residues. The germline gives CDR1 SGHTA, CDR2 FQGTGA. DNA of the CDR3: TGTGCCAGCAGCCCCACCTACCGCGACACCGGGGAGCTGTTTTTT. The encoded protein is CASSPTYRDTGELFF.

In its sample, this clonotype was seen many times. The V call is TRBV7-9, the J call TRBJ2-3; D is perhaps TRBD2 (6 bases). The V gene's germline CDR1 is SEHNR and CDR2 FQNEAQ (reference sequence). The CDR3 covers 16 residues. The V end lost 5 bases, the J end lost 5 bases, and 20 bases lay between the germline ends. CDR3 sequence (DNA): TGTGCCAGCAGCCGGACTACGTCGAGGGATGGAGATACGCAGTATTTT. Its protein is CASSRTTSRDGDTQYF.

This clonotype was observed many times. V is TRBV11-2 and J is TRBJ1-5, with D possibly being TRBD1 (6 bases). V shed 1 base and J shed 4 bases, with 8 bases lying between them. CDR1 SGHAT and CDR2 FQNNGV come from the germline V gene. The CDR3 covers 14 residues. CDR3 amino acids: CASSLVGANQPQHF. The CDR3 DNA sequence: TGTGCCAGCAGCTTAGTGGGGGCAAATCAGCCCCAGCATTTT. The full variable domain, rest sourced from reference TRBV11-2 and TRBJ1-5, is EAGVAQSPRYKIIEKRQSVAFWCNPISGHATLYWYQQILGQGPKLLIQFQNNGVVDDSQLPKDRFSAERLKGVDSTLKIQPAKLEDSAVYLCASSLVGANQPQHFGDGTRLSIL.

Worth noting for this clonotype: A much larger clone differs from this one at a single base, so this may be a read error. CDR3 residues: CASSLGSSTKGQFF. CDR3 bases: TGCGCCAGCAGCTTGGGATCGAGTACAAAGGGGCAGTTCTTC. This chain joins TRBV5-1 and TRBJ2-1; D uncertain. V was trimmed by 0 bases and J by 12 bases, leaving 16 bases between them. Germline CDR1 and CDR2: SGHRS and YFSETQ. The CDR3 sequence is 14 residues long.

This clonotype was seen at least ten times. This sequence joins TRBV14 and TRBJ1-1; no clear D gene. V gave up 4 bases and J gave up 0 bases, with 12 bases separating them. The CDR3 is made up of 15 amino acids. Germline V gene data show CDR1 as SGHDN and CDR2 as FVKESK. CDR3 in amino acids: CASSRGGSLNTEAFF. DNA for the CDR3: TGTGCCAGCAGCCGTGGCGGGAGTCTGAACACTGAAGCTTTCTTT.

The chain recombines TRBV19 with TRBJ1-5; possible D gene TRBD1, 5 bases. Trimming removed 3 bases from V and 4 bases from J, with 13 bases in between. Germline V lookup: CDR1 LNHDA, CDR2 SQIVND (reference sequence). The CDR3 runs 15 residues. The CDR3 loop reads CASSIGGRANQPQHF. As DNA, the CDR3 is TGTGCCAGTAGTATTGGAGGCAGGGCGAATCAGCCCCAGCATTTT. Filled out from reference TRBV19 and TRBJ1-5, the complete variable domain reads DGGITQSPKYLFRKEGQNVTLSCEQNLNHDAMYWYRQDPGQGLRLIYYSQIVNDFQKGDIAEGYSVSREKKESFPLTVTSAQKNPTAFYLCASSIGGRANQPQHFGDGTRLSIL.

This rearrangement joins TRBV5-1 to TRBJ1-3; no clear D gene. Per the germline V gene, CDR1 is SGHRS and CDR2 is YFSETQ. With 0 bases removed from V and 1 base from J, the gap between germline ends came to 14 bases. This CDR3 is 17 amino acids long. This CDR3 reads CASSLVAGRWSGNTIYF. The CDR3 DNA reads TGCGCCAGCAGCTTGGTGGCGGGCCGTTGGTCTGGAAACACCATATATTTT.

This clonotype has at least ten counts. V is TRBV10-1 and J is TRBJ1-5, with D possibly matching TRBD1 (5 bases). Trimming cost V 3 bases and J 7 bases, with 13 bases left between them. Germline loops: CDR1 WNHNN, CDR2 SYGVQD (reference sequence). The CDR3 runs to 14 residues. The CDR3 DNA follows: TGCGCCAGCAGTGAAGGGACCTCGGGGCAGCCCCAGCATTTT. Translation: CASSEGTSGQPQHF.

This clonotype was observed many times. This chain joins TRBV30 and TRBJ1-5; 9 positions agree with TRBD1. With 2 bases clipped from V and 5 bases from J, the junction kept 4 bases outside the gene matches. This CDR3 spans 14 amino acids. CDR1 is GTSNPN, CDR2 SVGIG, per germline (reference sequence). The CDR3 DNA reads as TGTGCCTGGAGTACGGGACAGGGACATCAGCCCCAGCATTTT. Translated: CAWSTGQGHQPQHF.

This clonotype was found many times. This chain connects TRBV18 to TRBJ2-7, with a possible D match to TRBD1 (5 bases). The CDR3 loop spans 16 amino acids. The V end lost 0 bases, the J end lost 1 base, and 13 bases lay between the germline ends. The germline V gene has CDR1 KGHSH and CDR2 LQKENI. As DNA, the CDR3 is TGTGCCAGCTCACCACCGCGACAGAGCAGTTCCTACGAGCAGTACTTC. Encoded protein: CASSPPRQSSSYEQYF.